These 27 T cell receptor beta chains were sequenced from one sample in a study of cytomegalovirus exposure and HLA in healthy donors. The PCR employed 60 Vbeta primers together with 13 Jbeta primers. Assay: immunoSEQ multiplex PCR; the TCRdb copy retains only in-frame clones and omits some. The sample includes 85,000 to 120,000 clones, 60% to 80% seen only once; the top ten take roughly 0.79%. Sequencing was performed on PBMCs. The source of these receptors is a boy aged 10-17 years in good health and CMV-seronegative.

The gene calls are TRBV9 and TRBJ2-1, with 7 bases that match TRBD2. The germline V gene has CDR1 SGDLS and CDR2 YYNGEE. After removal of 2 bases from V and 1 base from J, the junction contained 6 bases not matched to a gene. CDR3 length: 16 residues. DNA for the CDR3: TGTGCCAGCAGCGTTGGGACTACTACATCCTACAATGAGCAGTTCTTC. Its protein is CASSVGTTTSYNEQFF.

The rearrangement uses TRBV7-9 and TRBJ2-3; 14 nucleotides align to TRBD2. The CDR3 length is 17 residues. Germline V CDR1 and CDR2: SEHNR, FQNEAQ (reference sequence). Losses at the gene ends were 5 bases for V and 0 bases for J; bases not matched to a gene: 4. CDR3 bases: TGTGCCAGCAGCCGGACTAGCGGGGGGACTAGCACAGATACGCAGTATTTT. Amino acids: CASSRTSGGTSTDTQYF.

This chain links TRBV5-1 with TRBJ2-5; no clear D gene. The CDR3 is made up of 14 amino acids. Deletions cut 2 bases from V and 4 bases from J, with 12 bases between. Germline CDR1 and CDR2: SGHRS and YFSETQ. For the CDR3, the DNA is TGCGCCAGCAGCTTCTTGGGCAGCTTAGAGACCCAGTACTTC. Protein product: CASSFLGSLETQYF.

This clone was counted a few times. The chain joins TRBV6-1 to TRBJ2-7; 9 bases agree with TRBD1. The V gene end was trimmed by 1 base and the J gene end by 2 bases; junction bases not matched to a gene: 6. The length of the CDR3 is 16 residues. The germline V gene encodes CDR1 MNHNS and CDR2 SASEGT. The CDR3 protein is CASSEGSGTGPYEQYF. Written as DNA, the CDR3 is TGTGCCAGCAGTGAAGGGAGTGGGACAGGGCCCTACGAGCAGTACTTC.

The J gene is TRBJ2-7, the V gene TRBV29-1; the D is unclear. The V end lost 4 bases, the J end lost 2 bases, and 9 bases lay between the germline ends. Germline V gene sequence: CDR1 SQVTM, CDR2 ANQGSEA. This CDR3 spans 12 amino acids. CDR3 residues: CSVVGQTYEQYF. The DNA of the CDR3 is TGCAGCGTTGTGGGCCAGACCTACGAGCAGTACTTC.

This sequence joins TRBV6-1 and TRBJ1-1, with a possible D match to TRBD1 (6 bases). V was clipped by 3 bases and J by 5 bases, with 19 bases between them. The CDR3 sequence is 16 residues long. CDR1 MNHNS and CDR2 SASEGT come from the germline V gene. As DNA, the CDR3 is TGTGCCAGCAGTGAGGAGCAGGGGAAGGGCGGAACTGAAGCTTTCTTT. It translates to CASSEEQGKGGTEAFF.

V is TRBV7-3 and J is TRBJ2-3; 13 nucleotides agree with TRBD2. The CDR3 runs to 17 residues. V lost 0 bases to trimming and J lost 5 bases; unmatched junction nucleotides: 5. CDR1 and CDR2 (germline): SGHTA, FQGTGA. The CDR3 sequence: CASSLTGLAGARDTQYF. The CDR3 nucleotides read TGTGCCAGCAGCTTAACCGGACTAGCGGGAGCGAGAGATACGCAGTATTTT.

The chain combines TRBV6-5 with TRBJ2-1, with TRBD2 matching 9 bases. V lost 2 bases, J lost 6 bases, and 5 bases stayed unmatched. Germline V CDR1 and CDR2: MNHEY, SVGAGI. This CDR3 is 15 amino acids long. CDR3 sequence reads: CASSYSGRRANEQFF. The CDR3 nucleotides are TGTGCCAGCAGTTACAGCGGGAGGAGGGCCAATGAGCAGTTCTTC.

This clone was counted between two and nine times. CDR3 coding DNA: TGTGCCAGCAGTGGGGAGCGGGGGGGCTACAATGAGCAGTTCTTC. It is translated as CASSGERGGYNEQFF. V is TRBV6-4 and J is TRBJ2-1; 10 positions match TRBD2. V shed 4 bases and J 3 bases; nucleotides not matched to a gene: 3. The germline V gene has CDR1 MRHNA and CDR2 SNTAGT. The CDR3 consists of 15 residues.

The gene calls are TRBV27 and TRBJ1-1; TRBD1 aligns across 7 bases. V gave up 4 bases and J gave up 3 bases; unmatched junction bases: 8. This CDR3 is 15 amino acids long. Germline assignment: CDR1 MNHEY and CDR2 SMNVEV (reference sequence). The CDR3 is CASSSPNRGHTEAFF. For the CDR3, the DNA is TGTGCCAGCAGTTCACCCAACAGGGGACACACTGAAGCTTTCTTT.

This clone was seen just once. The genes are TRBV4-2 and TRBJ2-2; 7 nucleotides agree with TRBD2. The V and J ends lost 1 base and 4 bases, in that order; junction bases with no gene match: 9. The germline gives CDR1 LGHNA, CDR2 YNFKEQ. The CDR3 is 17 residues long. The CDR3 protein is CASSQVSAGVSTGELFF. Here the CDR3 DNA reads TGTGCCAGCAGCCAAGTCTCCGCGGGAGTTAGCACCGGGGAGCTGTTTTTT.

The chain recombines TRBV18 with TRBJ1-4; tentative D call: TRBD1 (5 bases). The germline CDR1 and CDR2 sequences are KGHSH and LQKENI. V was shortened by 4 bases and J by 4 bases, with 7 bases between the two germline ends. CDR3 length: 13 residues. CDR3 DNA sequence: TGTGCCAGCTCACGGCAGGGTAATGAAAAACTGTTTTTT. Protein product: CASSRQGNEKLFF.

The chain joins TRBV5-1 to TRBJ1-1; 7 nucleotides align to TRBD1. V lost 5 bases, J lost 0 bases, and 10 bases stayed unmatched. This CDR3 spans 16 amino acids. Germline assignment: CDR1 SGHRS and CDR2 YFSETQ. The CDR3 DNA sequence: TGCGCCAGCAGACCTCCTCCGGGACAGATGAACACTGAAGCTTTCTTT. This translates into CASRPPPGQMNTEAFF.

The gene calls are TRBV5-1 and TRBJ2-7, with D possibly matching TRBD1 (6 bases). V lost 6 bases to trimming and J lost 4 bases, with 26 bases between them. Germline lookup yields CDR1 SGHRS and CDR2 YFSETQ. The CDR3 has 17 amino acids. The CDR3 coding sequence is TGCGCCAGCACCGACTATAGCGCGTGGGGGCTCCCTTACGAGCAGTACTTC. This gives the protein CASTDYSAWGLPYEQYF.

The table lists this clone with a count of one. This rearrangement joins TRBV11-1 to TRBJ1-1; D ambiguous. V lost 2 bases and J lost 1, with 8 bases in between. CDR1 is SGHAT, CDR2 FQDESV, per germline (reference sequence). The CDR3 covers 14 residues. CDR3 loop: CASSLRRSNTEAFF. The CDR3 nucleotides are TGTGCCAGCAGCTTACGCAGGTCGAACACTGAAGCTTTCTTT.

V gene TRBV5-1 combines with J gene TRBJ1-6; D may be TRBD1 (6 bases). The CDR3 totals 14 residues. Trimming removed 4 bases at V and 6 bases at J, with 11 bases between. Germline V CDR1 and CDR2: SGHRS, YFSETQ. This CDR3 is CASSLGQSNSPLHF. CDR3 bases: TGCGCCAGCAGCCTCGGACAGTCTAATTCACCCCTCCACTTT.

V usage is TRBV7-9 and J usage is TRBJ2-2; D gene uncertain. CDR3 length: 12 residues. Germline loops: CDR1 SEHNR, CDR2 FQNEAQ (reference sequence). The V end was cut by 1 base, the J end by 10 bases, with 7 bases between. The CDR3 DNA sequence: TGTGCCAGCAGCTTAGACAGTTTGGAGCTGTTTTTT. Protein: CASSLDSLELFF. Full variable domain (outside the CDR3, taken from reference TRBV7-9 and TRBJ2-2): DTGVSQNPRHKITKRGQNVTFRCDPISEHNRLYWYRQTLGQGPEFLTYFQNEAQLEKSRLLSDRFSAERPKGSFSTLEIQRTEQGDSAMYLCASSLDSLELFFGEGSRLTVL.

This clone has more than one count but fewer than ten. The chain combines TRBV5-1 with TRBJ1-5; D call uncertain. The CDR3 length is 15 residues. Germline-derived CDR1 and CDR2 are SGHRS and YFSETQ. Deletions cut 0 bases from V and 2 bases from J, with 9 bases between. The CDR3 sequence: CASSLGPEGNQPQHF. The CDR3 bases are TGCGCCAGCAGCTTGGGGCCAGAGGGCAATCAGCCCCAGCATTTT.

DNA of the CDR3: TGTGCCAGCAGTTTAGGCAGGGTGGGGGAGACCCAGTACTTC. Amino acids: CASSLGRVGETQYF. V gene TRBV28 combines with J gene TRBJ2-5; tentatively, D is TRBD1 (5 bases). The germline V gene encodes CDR1 MDHEN and CDR2 SYDVKM. The CDR3 is 14 amino acids. V was trimmed by 2 bases and J by 5 bases, leaving 12 bases between them.

This chain joins TRBV6-4 and TRBJ1-1; weak D call: TRBD1 (5 bases). The ends were cut back, 3 bases at V and 1 base at J, with 6 bases in the middle. The CDR3 spans 13 residues. Germline V gene data show CDR1 as MRHNA and CDR2 as SNTAGT. In DNA, the CDR3 is TGTGCCAGCAGTGAGCAGGGGAACACTGAAGCTTTCTTT. Protein: CASSEQGNTEAFF.

This clone was seen a few times. The chain uses TRBV30 and TRBJ2-7; weak D call: TRBD1 (6 bases). Germline loops: CDR1 GTSNPN, CDR2 SVGIG (reference sequence). Trimming took off 0 bases at V and 6 bases at J, with 12 bases between the two ends. This CDR3 is built from 13 residues. The CDR3 protein is CAWSVSGVSEQYF. The CDR3 region has the DNA TGTGCCTGGAGTGTATCAGGGGTTAGCGAGCAGTACTTC. The whole variable domain, filled in from reference TRBV30 and TRBJ2-7, reads SQTIHQWPATLVQPVGSPLSLECTVEGTSNPNLYWYRQAAGRGLQLLFYSVGIGQISSEVPQNLSASRPQDRQFILSSKKLLLSDSGFYLCAWSVSGVSEQYFGPGTRLTVT.

V is TRBV28 and J is TRBJ1-5; D is uncertain. Trimming shortened V by 4 bases and J by 6 bases, and 7 bases separated the two germline ends. Germline V CDR1 and CDR2: MDHEN, SYDVKM. This CDR3 has 12 amino acids. The CDR3 here is CASSSLAQPQHF. CDR3 bases: TGTGCCAGCAGTTCCCTGGCTCAGCCCCAGCATTTT.

This sequence joins TRBV6-5 and TRBJ2-7; D possibly corresponds to TRBD1 (5 bases). The CDR3 loop spans 12 amino acids. The germline V and J ends were trimmed by 7 bases and 5 bases, with 12 bases remaining between them. Germline CDR1 reads MNHEY; CDR2 reads SVGAGI. CDR3 in amino acids: CASKRRANEQYF. The CDR3 nucleotides are TGTGCCAGCAAGCGCAGGGCCAACGAGCAGTACTTC.

This chain links TRBV19 with TRBJ1-2; 9 bases match TRBD1. Germline values: CDR1 LNHDA, CDR2 SQIVND (reference sequence). J was trimmed by 3 bases and V by 4 bases; bases with no gene match: 6. The CDR3 is made up of 15 amino acids. For the CDR3, the DNA is TGTGCCAGTAGTACAAGGACAGGGGAGGACTATGGCTACACCTTC. This gives the protein CASSTRTGEDYGYTF.

Points on this clone: The germline gene is not matched at one end of the junction; a read error may be the cause. The chain joins TRBV6-1 to TRBJ1-1, with TRBD1 identical over 7 bases. The CDR3 is 13 amino acids. Germline V lookup: CDR1 MNHNS, CDR2 SASEGT. This CDR3 is CVSRLTGSTEAFF. In DNA form, the CDR3 reads TGTGTCAGCAGGCTGACAGGGAGCACTGAAGCTTTCTTT.

In its sample, this clone was seen a few times. This chain uses TRBV5-4 with TRBJ1-1; D unresolved. The CDR3 totals 13 residues. The germline gives CDR1 SGHNT, CDR2 YYREEE (reference sequence). Trimming removed 4 bases at V and 1 base at J, with 8 bases between. The CDR3 DNA reads TGTGCCAGCAGCCGAGGGCAGAACACTGAAGCTTTCTTT. Translating gives CASSRGQNTEAFF.

The chain employs TRBV7-3 and TRBJ2-7; 7 nucleotides match TRBD2. V dropped 5 bases and J dropped 4; count of bases not matched to a gene: 5. The CDR3 consists of 13 residues. CDR1 is SGHTA and CDR2 is FQGTGA in the germline V gene. The CDR3 DNA follows: TGTGCCAGCAGCCGGACTAGGGGTTACGAGCAGTACTTC. Its protein product is CASSRTRGYEQYF.